This record looks at one TCR beta chain sequence and its context. This entry comes from a study of blood T cell repertoires in COVID-19. Study at large: Italy, Spain and the United States were the sources of the convalescent and acute COVID-19 samples. PBMCs, B-cell-depleted T cells, or T cells provided the cDNA or gDNA that made up the material.

In the source study's methods: By means of reference gene primer amplification, nucleated cell counts were estimated. Assay: immunoSEQ multiplex PCR; the TCRdb copy retains only in-frame clones and omits some. From that table come the V and J calls and clone size; the DNA was used to work out D and trimming. The repertoire holds under 300,000 clones, with approximately 91% as singletons. Unmatched junction bases numbered 7, after V lost 6 bases and J lost 0 bases. There are 16 residues in the CDR3. Germline CDR1 and CDR2: SEHNR and FQNEAQ (reference sequence). Input material: peripheral blood. This TCR came from a woman aged 35 to 49 who had recovered from COVID-19. The chain recombines TRBV7-9 with TRBJ1-1, with 10 bases matching TRBD1. In DNA, the CDR3 is TGTGCCAGCAGGTCGACAGGGGGCATCATGAACACTGAAGCTTTCTTT. This codes for CASRSTGGIMNTEAFF.